These T cell receptor beta chains were read from a single sample in a study of shared clonotypes between healthy human individuals. Repertoires were generated with immunoSEQ multiplex PCR, while TCRdb's copy carries only in-frame clones and drops some. This sample carries 600,000 or so clones, approximately 95% of them seen once, and the ten largest clones take about 0.11%. The sample comprised naive CD8+ T cells sorted from blood. These receptors were taken from a woman in her thirties in good health. Each CDR3 is given with its conserved first and last residue. D genes are given only for firm matches. Size values are once, few and many counts, or a class for expanded clones, and some rows have none.

J gene	V gene	clone size	D gene	CDR3 protein	CDR3 DNA
TRBJ2-3	TRBV7-6	-	TRBD2	CASSSGLAGSQYF	TGTGCCAGCAGCTCGGGACTAGCGGGATCGCAGTATTTT
TRBJ1-5	TRBV28	-	-	CASSPLSGPPQHF	TGTGCCAGCAGCCCGCTGTCCGGACCGCCCCAGCATTTT
TRBJ2-1	TRBV7-9	-	-	CASSDDDNEQFF	TGTGCCAGCAGCGACGACGACAATGAGCAGTTCTTC
TRBJ2-7	TRBV10-2	-	-	CASSVSGTEQYF	TGCGCCAGCAGTGTATCCGGGACCGAGCAGTACTTC
TRBJ2-7	TRBV5-5	-	TRBD2	CASSLLGGSNDEQYF	TGTGCCAGCAGCTTACTGGGCGGGAGTAACGACGAGCAGTACTTC
TRBJ1-5	TRBV28	-	TRBD1	CASSTRTGTQPQHF	TGTGCCAGCAGCACGAGGACAGGGACTCAGCCCCAGCATTTT
TRBJ2-7	TRBV4-1	-	-	CASSLNPGPATYEQYF	TGCGCCAGCAGCCTAAACCCGGGACCCGCTACCTACGAGCAGTACTTC
TRBJ2-7	TRBV10-2	-	-	CASSEDNREYEQYF	TGCGCCAGCAGTGAGGATAACAGGGAATACGAGCAGTACTTC
TRBJ2-7	TRBV7-2	-	TRBD1	CASRLTGNSYEQYF	TGTGCCAGCAGATTGACAGGGAACTCCTACGAGCAGTACTTC
TRBJ1-2	TRBV6-6	-	-	CASRPPGQHYGYTF	TGTGCCAGCAGGCCACCGGGACAACACTATGGCTACACCTTC
TRBJ2-7	TRBV6-5	-	-	CASSYSSGALTYEQYF	TGTGCCAGCAGTTACTCGTCAGGGGCTCTGACCTACGAGCAGTACTTC
TRBJ1-3	TRBV5-6	-	-	CASSWGVSGNTIYF	TGTGCCAGCAGCTGGGGGGTCTCTGGAAACACCATATATTTT
TRBJ2-7	TRBV4-1	-	-	CASSQVAEDYEQYF	TGCGCCAGCAGCCAAGTAGCGGAAGACTACGAGCAGTACTTC
TRBJ2-2	TRBV5-1	-	-	CASSFRAGELFF	TGCGCCAGCAGCTTCCGGGCCGGGGAGCTGTTTTTT
TRBJ1-2	TRBV5-1	-	TRBD1	CASSPGGGQGRMYGYTF	TGCGCCAGCAGCCCTGGGGGCGGACAGGGGAGAATGTATGGCTACACCTTC
TRBJ2-7	TRBV7-9	-	TRBD2	CAVTGRASYEQYF	TGTGCGGTTACGGGGAGGGCCTCCTACGAGCAGTACTTC
TRBJ2-7	TRBV27	-	TRBD1	CASSLQSLGQGRYEQYF	TGTGCCAGCAGTTTACAATCTCTCGGACAGGGACGCTACGAGCAGTACTTC
TRBJ2-7	TRBV9	once	TRBD1	CASSPPRDRVYEQYF	TGTGCCAGCAGCCCACCCCGAGACAGGGTCTACGAGCAGTACTTC
TRBJ1-4	TRBV28	-	-	CASSLFRTDNEKLFF	TGTGCCAGCAGTTTATTCCGGACAGATAATGAAAAACTGTTTTTT
TRBJ1-1	TRBV5-1	-	TRBD1	CASSPNRGVNDEAFF	TGCGCCAGCAGCCCCAACAGGGGGGTGAACGATGAAGCTTTCTTT
TRBJ2-7	TRBV4-1	-	-	CASSQVREASEQYF	TGCGCCAGCAGCCAAGTGAGGGAGGCCTCGGAGCAGTACTTC
TRBJ1-1	TRBV11-2	-	-	CASSLARTANTEAFF	TGTGCCAGCAGCTTAGCTAGGACGGCGAACACTGAAGCTTTCTTT
TRBJ2-7	TRBV7-6	-	-	CASSPQRTGEQYF	TGTGCCAGCAGCCCCCAAAGAACGGGCGAGCAGTACTTC
TRBJ2-1	TRBV4-2	once	TRBD2	CASSYLAGVAYNEQFF	TGTGCCAGCAGCTACCTAGCGGGAGTGGCCTACAATGAGCAGTTCTTC
TRBJ1-1	TRBV5-8	-	-	CASRLGHLNTEAFF	TGTGCCAGCAGACTGGGGCACCTGAACACTGAAGCTTTCTTT
TRBJ2-1	TRBV5-8	-	-	CASIPRPGSFDEQFF	TGTGCCAGCATCCCCAGGCCAGGGTCTTTCGATGAGCAGTTCTTC
TRBJ2-5	TRBV28	-	TRBD2	CASSPERGLAFQETQYF	TGTGCCAGCAGCCCTGAAAGGGGACTAGCTTTTCAAGAGACCCAGTACTTC
TRBJ1-2	TRBV2	-	TRBD1	CASSERDRVYGYTF	TGTGCCAGCAGTGAACGGGACAGGGTTTATGGCTACACCTTC
TRBJ2-5	TRBV5-4	-	TRBD2	CASSLGLAGVETQYF	TGTGCCAGCAGCTTGGGACTAGCGGGAGTGGAGACCCAGTACTTC